The 18 T cell receptor beta chains below come from one sample, sequenced in a study of cytomegalovirus exposure and HLA in healthy donors. Using immunoSEQ multiplex PCR, the repertoire was profiled, and TCRdb retains in-frame clones only, with some absent. The sample contains about 65,000 clones, about 94% of which appear only once. Source material: PBMCs. The receptors derive from a man younger than 35 in good health and CMV-seropositive.

This clone occurred once. The chain combines TRBV28 with TRBJ2-7, with 7 bases fitting TRBD2. V lost 5 bases and J lost 4; bases outside the gene matches: 14. Per germline, CDR1 MDHEN and CDR2 SYDVKM. This CDR3 is built from 16 residues. The CDR3: CASSPHGGVHPYEQYF. CDR3 bases: TGTGCCAGCAGTCCTCATGGGGGGGTTCACCCTTACGAGCAGTACTTC.

V usage is TRBV7-9 and J usage is TRBJ1-5, with a possible D match to TRBD1 (5 bases). Trimming left V 6 bases short and J 0 bases short, with 24 bases between. Germline assignment: CDR1 SEHNR and CDR2 FQNEAQ (reference sequence). The CDR3 runs to 19 residues. The CDR3 protein is CASSLGGAFGISSNQPQHF. The DNA of the CDR3 is TGTGCCAGCAGTCTAGGAGGGGCATTCGGGATTAGTAGCAATCAGCCCCAGCATTTT.

The chain carries TRBV30 and TRBJ2-7; 7 nucleotides agree with TRBD2. The CDR3 consists of 13 residues. V shed 1 base and J 7 bases; nucleotides not matched to a gene: 7. Germline V gene sequence: CDR1 GTSNPN, CDR2 SVGIG (reference sequence). This CDR3 reads CAWSAGGVGEQYF. CDR3 nucleotide sequence: TGTGCCTGGAGTGCGGGGGGAGTCGGGGAGCAGTACTTC.

This chain joins TRBV4-2 and TRBJ1-5, with 8 positions matching TRBD1. This CDR3 is 15 amino acids long. V lost 3 bases and J lost 2; bases outside the gene matches: 3. Per germline, CDR1 LGHNA and CDR2 YNFKEQ. The CDR3 is CASSQETGGNQPQHF. In nucleotides, the CDR3 is TGTGCCAGCAGCCAGGAGACAGGGGGCAATCAGCCCCAGCATTTT.

The CDR3 coding sequence is TGTGCCTACGCTGGCGGGAGCACAGATACGCAGTATTTT. It yields the protein CAYAGGSTDTQYF. This rearrangement joins TRBV30 to TRBJ2-3; perhaps TRBD2 as D (5 bases). Trimming removed 7 bases from V and 0 bases from J, with 11 bases in between. Per germline, CDR1 GTSNPN and CDR2 SVGIG (reference sequence). The CDR3 totals 13 residues.

The chain couples TRBV7-9 to TRBJ1-1, with D unresolved. V lost 2 bases to trimming and J lost 3 bases, with 7 bases between them. Germline-derived CDR1 and CDR2 are SEHNR and FQNEAQ (reference sequence). The CDR3 runs to 13 residues. The CDR3 DNA is TGTGCCAGCAGCTTAATGCAGGACACTGAAGCTTTCTTT. Protein sequence: CASSLMQDTEAFF.

J is TRBJ2-7 and V is TRBV28; 13 nucleotides match TRBD2. Trimming at V came to 5 bases and at J to 7 bases, leaving 8 bases not matched to a gene. CDR3 length: 15 residues. Germline CDR1 and CDR2: MDHEN and SYDVKM. DNA of the CDR3: TGTGCCAGCAGTCCCGGGACTAGCGGGACGGGTGAGCAGTACTTC. Protein: CASSPGTSGTGEQYF.

The chain couples TRBV6-1 to TRBJ2-7, with D maybe TRBD2 (5 bases). This CDR3 comprises 14 residues. Germline lookup yields CDR1 MNHNS and CDR2 SASEGT. The V end lost 8 bases, the J end lost 0 bases, and 14 bases lay between the germline ends. CDR3 protein: CASEQAESSYEQYF. The CDR3 nucleotides are TGTGCCAGCGAACAAGCGGAGAGCTCCTACGAGCAGTACTTC.

The V gene is TRBV19, the J gene TRBJ1-5; a weak D match, TRBD1 (5 bases). The CDR3 is 13 residues long. Germline V lookup: CDR1 LNHDA, CDR2 SQIVND (reference sequence). V lost 6 bases and J lost 2, with 8 bases in between. CDR3 loop: CASRDTGNQPQHF. CDR3 nucleotide sequence: TGTGCCAGTAGGGACACAGGCAATCAGCCCCAGCATTTT.

The V gene is TRBV7-2, the J gene TRBJ2-1; 10 bases fit TRBD2. After removal of 0 bases from V and 7 bases from J, the junction contained 18 bases not matched to a gene. The CDR3 is 20 amino acids. The V gene's germline CDR1 is SGHTA and CDR2 FQGNSA. This chain's CDR3 is CASSLAITSGDRSFGNEQFF. The CDR3 DNA sequence: TGTGCCAGCAGCTTAGCGATAACTAGCGGGGATCGAAGCTTTGGTAATGAGCAGTTCTTC.

The chain carries TRBV5-1 and TRBJ1-3; 8 nucleotides match TRBD1. The V gene's germline CDR1 is SGHRS and CDR2 YFSETQ. After removal of 4 bases from V and 0 bases from J, the junction contained 3 bases not matched to a gene. The CDR3 runs 15 residues. The CDR3, as DNA: TGCGCCAGCAGCGCGGACAGGGACTCTGGAAACACCATATATTTT. Its protein product is CASSADRDSGNTIYF.

This chain uses TRBV27 with TRBJ1-5; TRBD1 aligns across 8 bases. This CDR3 is built from 16 residues. The junction had 10 bases not matched to a gene; V was cut back by 3 bases and J by 6 bases. Germline V gene sequence: CDR1 MNHEY, CDR2 SMNVEV (reference sequence). CDR3 residues: CASSFGPTGGSQPQHF. The CDR3 bases are TGTGCCAGCAGTTTTGGGCCAACAGGGGGAAGTCAGCCCCAGCATTTT.

The chain joins TRBV7-2 to TRBJ2-5; no clear D. Trimming stripped 7 bases from V and 1 base from J, with 10 bases between. This CDR3 is 13 amino acids long. Germline CDR1 SGHTA, CDR2 FQGNSA. This chain's CDR3 is CASTLGFQETQYF. The CDR3 coding sequence is TGTGCCAGCACCCTCGGGTTCCAAGAGACCCAGTACTTC. The whole variable domain, remainder taken from reference TRBV7-2 and TRBJ2-5, is GAGVSQSPSNKVTEKGKDVELRCDPISGHTALYWYRQSLGQGLEFLIYFQGNSAPDKSGLPSDRFSAERTGGSVSTLTIQRTQQEDSAVYLCASTLGFQETQYFGPGTRLLVL.

This chain links TRBV27 with TRBJ2-1; 8 bases fit TRBD1. The CDR3 loop spans 16 amino acids. Trimming cost V 5 bases and J 9 bases; bases outside gene matches: 15. Germline CDR1 is MNHEY and CDR2 is SMNVEV (reference sequence). CDR3 in amino acids: CASSLRWTGSDGEQFF. The CDR3 DNA reads TGTGCCAGCAGTCTCCGATGGACAGGGAGCGATGGTGAGCAGTTCTTC.

This chain joins TRBV6-6 and TRBJ2-1; 11 nucleotides line up with TRBD2. The length of the CDR3 is 15 residues. With 5 bases clipped from V and 6 bases from J, the junction kept 6 bases outside the gene matches. Germline values: CDR1 MNHNY, CDR2 SVGAGI (reference sequence). The CDR3 region has the DNA TGTGCCAGCAGTCCCGGGACTAGCGGACTCAATGAGCAGTTCTTC. This translates into CASSPGTSGLNEQFF.

J is TRBJ2-1 and V is TRBV29-1; D is unresolved. Looked up from germline, CDR1 is SQVTM and CDR2 is ANQGSEA. V was cut by 4 bases and J by 3 bases, with 10 bases left in between. The CDR3 has 13 residues. This CDR3 is CSVVKLVYNEQFF. CDR3 nucleotides: TGCAGCGTTGTCAAGTTAGTCTACAATGAGCAGTTCTTC.

The V gene is TRBV18, the J gene TRBJ2-7; unclear D gene. The CDR3 contains 15 residues. Trimming pared 4 bases from V and 0 bases from J, leaving 13 bases between. Germline V gene sequence: CDR1 KGHSH, CDR2 LQKENI. The CDR3 bases are TGTGCCAGCTCACTATCGCGGAGCGCCTCCTACGAGCAGTACTTC. This translates into CASSLSRSASYEQYF.

The chain links TRBV7-8 to TRBJ2-1, with D maybe TRBD1 (5 bases). The CDR3 covers 12 residues. With 1 base removed from V and 10 bases from J, the gap between germline ends came to 8 bases. The germline V gene has CDR1 SGHVS and CDR2 FQNEAQ. Written as DNA, the CDR3 is TGTGCCAGCAGCTTAGATAAGGGGGAGCAGTTCTTC. It encodes CASSLDKGEQFF. Using reference TRBV7-8 and TRBJ2-1 for the parts outside the CDR3, the full variable domain is GAGVSQSPRYKVAKRGQDVALRCDPISGHVSLFWYQQALGQGPEFLTYFQNEAQLDKSGLPSDRFFAERPEGSVSTLKIQRTQQEDSAVYLCASSLDKGEQFFGPGTRLTVL.